Listed here are 4 T cell receptor beta chains from one sample, sequenced in a study of somatic mutations in cytotoxic T cells in rheumatoid arthritis. The table came from immunoSEQ multiplex PCR; TCRdb's copy has only in-frame clones and leaves some out. This sample yields tens of thousands of clones, of which approximately 80% are seen a single time; roughly 3.8% belongs to the top ten. Sequencing used CD8+ T cells sorted from blood. These receptors all come from an adult with rheumatoid arthritis.

V and J are TRBV7-2 and TRBJ1-1; no reliable D call. V was shortened by 7 bases and J by 3 bases, with 9 bases between the two germline ends. This CDR3 has 12 residues. Germline V gene data show CDR1 as SGHTA and CDR2 as FQGNSA. The CDR3 DNA reads TGTGCCAGCACCTTGACACACACTGAAGCTTTCTTT. Protein product: CASTLTHTEAFF.

The rearrangement links TRBV7-9 to TRBJ1-1, with D uncertain. Germline CDR1 SEHNR, CDR2 FQNEAQ (reference sequence). The CDR3 has 14 amino acids. V was trimmed by 1 base and J by 7 bases, leaving 13 bases between them. The CDR3 protein is CASSLVGLHNEAFF. CDR3 sequence (DNA): TGTGCCAGCAGCTTAGTTGGCCTCCACAATGAAGCTTTCTTT.

The chain employs TRBV10-3 and TRBJ1-2, with unresolved D. This CDR3 contains 16 residues. V was pared by 2 bases and J by 0 bases, with 13 bases between. The germline gives CDR1 ENHRY, CDR2 SYGVKD. As DNA, the CDR3 is TGTGCCATCAGTGAGGGGCCAGGCCCAACTAACTATGGCTACACCTTC. Amino acids: CAISEGPGPTNYGYTF.

The chain recombines TRBV11-2 with TRBJ2-1; 9 bases are shared with TRBD2. The V gene end was trimmed by 5 bases and the J gene end by 9 bases; junction bases not matched to a gene: 8. Germline V lookup: CDR1 SGHAT, CDR2 FQNNGV. CDR3 length equals 14 residues. The DNA for the CDR3 is TGTGCCAGCAGCCGCGGGGGGGCCGATATTGAGCAGTTCTTC. Protein product: CASSRGGADIEQFF.